Presented here are 4 T cell receptor beta chains from one specimen sequenced in a study of blood T cell repertoires in COVID-19. Repertoires were generated with immunoSEQ multiplex PCR, while TCRdb's copy carries only in-frame clones and drops some. Of approximately 230,000 clones listed, just over 85% are singletons. Input material: PBMCs or T cells enriched from blood (not recorded which). All receptors come from a man aged 18-30 years who had recovered from COVID-19.

The chain combines TRBV5-8 with TRBJ2-2, with TRBD1 matching 7 bases. The germline gives CDR1 SGHTS, CDR2 YDEGEE. The CDR3 extends over 17 amino acids. Trimming took 0 bases from V and 4 from J; bases not matched to a gene: 9. This CDR3 reads CASSLVGLQGTTGELFF. CDR3 DNA sequence: TGTGCCAGCAGCTTGGTAGGCCTACAGGGGACCACCGGGGAGCTGTTTTTT.

The genes are TRBV3-1 (or the pseudogene TRBV3-2) and TRBJ1-2; tentatively, D is TRBD1 (6 bases). Trimming took 5 bases from V and 2 from J, leaving 12 bases between them. CDR1 is LGHDT, CDR2 YNNKEL, per germline (reference sequence). The CDR3 is 14 residues long. The DNA for the CDR3 is TGTGCCAGCAGCTTCCGGACAGAAAACTATGGCTACACCTTC. Encoded protein: CASSFRTENYGYTF.

CDR3 in amino acids: CASSPTESYGYTF. Written as DNA, the CDR3 is TGTGCCAGCAGCCCGACAGAGAGCTATGGCTACACCTTC. The V gene is TRBV3-1 (or the pseudogene TRBV3-2), the J gene TRBJ1-2; TRBD1 might be the D (5 bases). The V and J ends lost 4 bases and 4 bases respectively, with 10 bases between them. The CDR3 loop spans 13 amino acids. From germline, CDR1 is LGHDT and CDR2 YNNKEL (reference sequence).

This clone appeared a few times. The chain links TRBV4-2 to TRBJ2-2; D might be TRBD1 (5 bases). The CDR3 loop spans 14 amino acids. Trimming pared 4 bases from V and 3 bases from J, leaving 9 bases between. The germline V gene encodes CDR1 LGHNA and CDR2 YNFKEQ. The CDR3 coding sequence is TGTGCCAGCAGCCGAGCACAGGACACCGGGGAGCTGTTTTTT. Translating gives CASSRAQDTGELFF.